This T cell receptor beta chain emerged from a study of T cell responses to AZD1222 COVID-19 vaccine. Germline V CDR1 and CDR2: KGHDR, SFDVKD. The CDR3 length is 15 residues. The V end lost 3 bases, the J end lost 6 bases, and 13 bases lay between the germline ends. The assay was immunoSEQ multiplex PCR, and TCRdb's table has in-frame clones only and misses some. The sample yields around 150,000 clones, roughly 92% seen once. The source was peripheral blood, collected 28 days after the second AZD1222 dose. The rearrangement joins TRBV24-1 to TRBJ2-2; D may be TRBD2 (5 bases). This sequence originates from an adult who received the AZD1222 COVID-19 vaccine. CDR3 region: CATSDLRGEAGELFF. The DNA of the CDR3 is TGTGCCACCAGTGATCTCCGGGGAGAAGCCGGGGAGCTGTTTTTT.